This T cell receptor beta chain was documented in a study of PD-1 blockade in classical Hodgkin lymphoma. Study summary: Patients were dosed intravenously with nivolumab at 3 mg/kg every 2 weeks.

Each of the patients experienced relapse following autologous stem cell transplantation, and their brentuximab vedotin exposure differed. Worth noting for this clone: The target antigen is unknown.

Regarding the study as a whole: Complete responders showed a baseline diversity that resembled the diversity of newly diagnosed patients.

Measured with immunoSEQ multiplex PCR; TCRdb has only the in-frame clones, and not every one. The repertoire includes about 90,000 clones, around nine tenths of them detected once, and over 2.5% sits in the top ten. The CDR3 is made up of 15 amino acids. Germline assignment: CDR1 MNHEY and CDR2 SMNVEV (reference sequence). Trimming took 5 bases from V and 6 from J; bases not matched to a gene: 3. Sequenced material: peripheral blood mononuclear cells (PBMCs), taken before the second cycle of nivolumab. The sequence derives from a human donor with classical Hodgkin lymphoma. The gene calls are TRBV27 and TRBJ2-1; 14 bases fit TRBD2. The CDR3 loop reads CASSPGLAGVNEQFF. The CDR3 DNA reads TGTGCCAGCAGTCCGGGACTAGCGGGAGTCAATGAGCAGTTCTTC.